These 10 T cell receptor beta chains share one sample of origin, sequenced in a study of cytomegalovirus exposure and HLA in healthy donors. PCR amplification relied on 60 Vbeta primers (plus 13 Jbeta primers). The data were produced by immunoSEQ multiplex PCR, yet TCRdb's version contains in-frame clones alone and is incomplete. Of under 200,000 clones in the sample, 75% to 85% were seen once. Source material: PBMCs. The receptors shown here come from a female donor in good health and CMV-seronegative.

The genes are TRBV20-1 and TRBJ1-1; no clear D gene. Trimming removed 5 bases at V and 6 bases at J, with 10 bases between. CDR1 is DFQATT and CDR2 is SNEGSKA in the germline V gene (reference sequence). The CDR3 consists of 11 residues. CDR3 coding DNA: TGCAGTGCTGGGCCTTTCGCTGAAGCTTTCTTT. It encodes CSAGPFAEAFF.

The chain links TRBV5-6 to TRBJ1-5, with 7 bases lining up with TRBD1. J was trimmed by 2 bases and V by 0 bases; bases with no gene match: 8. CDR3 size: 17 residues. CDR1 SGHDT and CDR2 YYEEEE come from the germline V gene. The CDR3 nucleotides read TGTGCCAGCAGCTTGGGCCCTACAGGGGTGGGCAATCAGCCCCAGCATTTT. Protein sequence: CASSLGPTGVGNQPQHF. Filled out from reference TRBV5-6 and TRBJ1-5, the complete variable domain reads DAGVTQSPTHLIKTRGQQVTLRCSPKSGHDTVSWYQQALGQGPQFIFQYYEEEERQRGNFPDRFSGHQFPNYSSELNVNALLLGDSALYLCASSLGPTGVGNQPQHFGDGTRLSIL.

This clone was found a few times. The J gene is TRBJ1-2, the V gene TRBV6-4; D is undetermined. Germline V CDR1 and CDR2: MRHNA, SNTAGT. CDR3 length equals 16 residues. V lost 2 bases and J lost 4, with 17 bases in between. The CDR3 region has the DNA TGTGCCAGCAGTGACACCCCCCAGGCTCCGATCTATGGCTACACCTTC. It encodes CASSDTPQAPIYGYTF.

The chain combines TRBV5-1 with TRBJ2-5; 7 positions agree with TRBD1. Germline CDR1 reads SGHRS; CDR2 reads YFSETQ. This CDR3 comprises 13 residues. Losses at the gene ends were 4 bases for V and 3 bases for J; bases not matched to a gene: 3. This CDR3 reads CASSPGTEETQYF. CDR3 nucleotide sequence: TGCGCCAGCAGCCCCGGGACAGAAGAGACCCAGTACTTC. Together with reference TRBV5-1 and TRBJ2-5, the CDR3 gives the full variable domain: KAGVTQTPRYLIKTRGQQVTLSCSPISGHRSVSWYQQTPGQGLQFLFEYFSETQRNKGNFPGRFSGRQFSNSRSEMNVSTLELGDSALYLCASSPGTEETQYFGPGTRLLVL.

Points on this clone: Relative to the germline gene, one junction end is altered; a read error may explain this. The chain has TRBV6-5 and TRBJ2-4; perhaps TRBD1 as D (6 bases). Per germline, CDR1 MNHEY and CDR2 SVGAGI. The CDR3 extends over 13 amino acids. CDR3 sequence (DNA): TGTGCCAGCACTAACAGGGACCAAAACAGTCAGTACTTC. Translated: CASTNRDQNSQYF.

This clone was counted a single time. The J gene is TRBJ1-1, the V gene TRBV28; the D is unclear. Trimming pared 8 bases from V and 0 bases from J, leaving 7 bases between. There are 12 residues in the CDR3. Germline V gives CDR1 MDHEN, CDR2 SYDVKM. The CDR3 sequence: CASWSMNTEAFF. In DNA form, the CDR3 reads TGTGCCAGCTGGAGTATGAACACTGAAGCTTTCTTT.

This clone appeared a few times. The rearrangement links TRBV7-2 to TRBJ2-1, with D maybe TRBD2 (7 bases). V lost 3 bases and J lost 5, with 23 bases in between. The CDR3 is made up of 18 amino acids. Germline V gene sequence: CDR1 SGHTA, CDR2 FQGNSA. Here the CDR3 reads CASSFRGAPARVNNEQFF. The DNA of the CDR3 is TGTGCCAGCAGCTTCCGGGGGGCCCCCGCCCGCGTAAACAATGAGCAGTTCTTC.

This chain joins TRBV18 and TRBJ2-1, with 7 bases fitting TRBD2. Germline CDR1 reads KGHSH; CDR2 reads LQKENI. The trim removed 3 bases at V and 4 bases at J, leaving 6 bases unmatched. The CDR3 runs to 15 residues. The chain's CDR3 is CASSPVLAAYNEQFF. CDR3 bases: TGTGCCAGCTCACCCGTGCTAGCGGCGTACAATGAGCAGTTCTTC. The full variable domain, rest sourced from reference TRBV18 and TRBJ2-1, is NAGVMQNPRHLVRRRGQEARLRCSPMKGHSHVYWYRQLPEEGLKFMVYLQKENIIDESGMPKERFSAEFPKEGPSILRIQQVVRGDSAAYFCASSPVLAAYNEQFFGPGTRLTVL.

CDR3 in amino acids: CASKEPGDREYEQYF. The CDR3 DNA is TGTGCCAGCAAAGAACCTGGGGACAGGGAATACGAGCAGTACTTC. This chain connects TRBV2 to TRBJ2-7; 9 bases agree with TRBD1. The V segment lost 7 bases and the J segment 4 bases; nucleotides outside the gene matches: 11. This CDR3 contains 15 residues. Per germline, CDR1 SNHLY and CDR2 FYNNEI.

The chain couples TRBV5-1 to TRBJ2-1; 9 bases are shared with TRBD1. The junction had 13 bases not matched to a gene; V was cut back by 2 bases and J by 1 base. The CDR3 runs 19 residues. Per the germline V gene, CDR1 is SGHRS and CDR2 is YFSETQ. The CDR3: CASSLPGQGKGGSYNEQFF. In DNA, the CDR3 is TGCGCCAGCAGCTTACCGGGACAGGGCAAAGGCGGATCCTACAATGAGCAGTTCTTC.